This T cell receptor beta chain was profiled in a study of CD8 T cells in ankylosing spondylitis (dated by TCRdb to between 2016 and 2019). Regarding the study in general: The study set out to find disease-linked TCR variants by profiling T cell receptor beta repertoires in ankylosing spondylitis patients and healthy donors. Peripheral blood was sampled, and synovial fluid was also collected from ankylosing spondylitis patients. The full study cohort comprised around 23 ankylosing spondylitis patients and about a hundred healthy donors. Study-wide conclusions, independent of this receptor: According to the report, matched synovial fluid samples from ankylosing spondylitis patients were significantly enriched for the disease-linked clones. Some TCR beta motif variants had previously been reported in synovial fluid and blood of reactive arthritis patients, which suggested common disease-initiation mechanisms. Blood from ankylosing spondylitis patients appeared to be characterized by a TCR beta motif made up of seven or eight highly homologous amino acid variants. A CD8+ phenotype was shown by the disease-linked clones, which were found at relatively low frequencies in peripheral blood.

CDR1 MNHEY and CDR2 SVGEGT are derived from the germline V gene. The junction shows trimming of 6 bases on V and 9 bases on J, and the gene matches do not reach 11 bases of it. The CDR3 runs 15 residues from the cysteine to the phenylalanine. The DNA shown is the 45-base CDR3, in frame from base 1. This clonotype appeared many times. What antigen it recognizes has not been identified. Nothing much larger sits one base from this clone, and base qualities are not available. TCRdb names Illumina HiSeq 2500 as the instrument used. Quantitative 5'-RACE with molecular barcodes was used to prepare TCR beta libraries. On the study's bioinformatics: A new computational method, built on a probabilistic model of VDJ rearrangement, was used to identify disease-linked TCR variants. Through fastp at Q25 and MiXCR, TCRdb rebuilt clones from the public reads, retaining in-frame beta chains. CDR3 protein sequences are deduplicated, and each keeps its most common genes and DNA. The V and J calls here are based on TCRdb, not the publication. The sample contains roughly 490,000 distinct CDR3 sequences, approximately 5.3% of them found a single time. The ten largest make up under 4.5% of the sample.

The sample consisted of blood, either unsorted or a sorted T cell fraction (not recorded which). Recombination joined TRBV6-2 or TRBV6-3 with TRBJ1-5; 10 of the junction bases match TRBD1. The clonotype was recovered from a male donor with ankylosing spondylitis. This receptor carries the CDR3 CASRTRDRGLLPQHF. The DNA reads as follows: TGTGCCAGCAGAACCCGGGACAGGGGCCTCTTGCCCCAGCATTTT.